One sample yielded the 19 T cell receptor beta chains listed below, sequenced in a study of PD-1 blockade in classical Hodgkin lymphoma. After autologous stem cell transplantation all patients relapsed, and prior brentuximab vedotin exposure differed between cohorts. The repertoire was sequenced with immunoSEQ multiplex PCR; TCRdb's copy has only in-frame clones and lacks some. The sample consists of fewer than 50,000 clones, about nine tenths of them appearing once. The sample was peripheral blood mononuclear cells (PBMCs), taken at baseline. The origin of the receptors is a human donor with classical Hodgkin lymphoma.

The chain links TRBV9 to TRBJ2-1, with TRBD2 matching over 8 bases. CDR1 and CDR2 from the germline V gene are SGDLS and YYNGEE. V lost 4 bases and J lost 8; bases outside the gene matches: 8. This CDR3 contains 14 residues. CDR3 in amino acids: CASSRSGSFDEQFF. The CDR3 DNA reads as TGTGCCAGCAGCAGAAGCGGGAGCTTTGATGAGCAGTTCTTC.

The rearrangement joins TRBV28 to TRBJ1-2; D possibly corresponds to TRBD1 (6 bases). This CDR3 is built from 12 residues. Germline V gives CDR1 MDHEN, CDR2 SYDVKM. V was trimmed by 3 bases and J by 5 bases, leaving 7 bases between them. CDR3 sequence: CASSFDRYGYTF. As DNA, the CDR3 is TGTGCCAGCAGTTTCGACAGGTATGGCTACACCTTC.

The count of this clone is one. The gene calls are TRBV5-4 and TRBJ2-3; 8 bases fit TRBD1. J gave up 5 bases and V 2 bases, and 4 bases lay outside the gene matches. CDR3 length: 14 amino acids. The germline CDR1 and CDR2 sequences are SGHNT and YYREEE (reference sequence). The CDR3: CASSFGQGRDTQYF. CDR3 nucleotide sequence: TGTGCCAGCAGCTTTGGACAGGGTAGAGATACGCAGTATTTT.

The rearrangement uses TRBV5-1 and TRBJ2-2, with TRBD1 as a possible D gene (5 bases). The CDR3 totals 15 residues. Trimming removed 6 bases from V and 2 bases from J, with 14 bases in between. The germline V gene has CDR1 SGHRS and CDR2 YFSETQ. The chain's CDR3 is CASNYDSRNTGELFF. CDR3 in DNA: TGCGCCAGCAACTACGACAGCCGAAACACCGGGGAGCTGTTTTTT.

This clone occurred once. The chain joins TRBV19 to TRBJ1-1, with TRBD1 matching 10 bases. CDR3 size: 17 residues. Trimming removed 3 bases from V and 1 base from J; junction bases left unmatched: 8. The V gene's germline CDR1 is LNHDA and CDR2 SQIVND (reference sequence). Here the CDR3 DNA reads TGTGCCAGTAGTATTTGGGGGACAGGGGAGTGGAACACTGAAGCTTTCTTT. It specifies CASSIWGTGEWNTEAFF.

This sequence joins TRBV27 and TRBJ1-5; perhaps TRBD1 as D (6 bases). The CDR3 is 17 amino acids. V lost 0 bases to trimming and J lost 2 bases, with 14 bases between them. CDR1 and CDR2 (germline): MNHEY, SMNVEV (reference sequence). The CDR3 reads CASSLSMGRGGNQPQHF. DNA of the CDR3: TGTGCCAGCAGTTTATCGATGGGCAGGGGTGGCAATCAGCCCCAGCATTTT.

The chain employs TRBV4-1 and TRBJ2-3; D gene uncertain. The length of the CDR3 is 15 residues. V shed 0 bases and J shed 2 bases, with 9 bases lying between them. Germline values: CDR1 MGHRA, CDR2 YSYEKL. The CDR3 here is CASSQDGRNTDTQYF. The DNA for the CDR3 is TGCGCCAGCAGCCAAGATGGCAGAAACACAGATACGCAGTATTTT.

In this sample, this clone turned up once. J is TRBJ2-5 and V is TRBV5-1; 12 bases fit TRBD2. The CDR3 totals 17 residues. Unmatched junction bases numbered 11, after V lost 2 bases and J lost 6 bases. The V gene's germline CDR1 is SGHRS and CDR2 YFSETQ. For the CDR3, the DNA is TGCGCCAGCAGCTTTGAACTAGCGGGGGGATCCCATCAGACCCAGTACTTC. Protein: CASSFELAGGSHQTQYF.

The V call is TRBV25-1, the J call TRBJ2-7, with 8 positions matching TRBD1. Germline CDR1 reads MGHDK; CDR2 reads SYGVNS. CDR3 size: 14 residues. After removal of 6 bases from V and 0 bases from J, the junction contained 4 bases not matched to a gene. The CDR3 reads CASRPDRDSYEQYF. DNA for the CDR3: TGTGCCAGCAGGCCGGACAGGGACTCCTACGAGCAGTACTTC.

This clone was observed a single time. The chain has TRBV25-1 and TRBJ1-4; D gene ambiguous. This CDR3 is 15 amino acids long. Trimming cost V 5 bases and J 3 bases, with 13 bases left between them. The germline V gene encodes CDR1 MGHDK and CDR2 SYGVNS. The CDR3 loop is CASSTPGYSNEKLFF. The CDR3 DNA is TGTGCCAGCAGTACTCCCGGCTATTCTAATGAAAAACTGTTTTTT.

The chain couples TRBV28 to TRBJ2-7; D tentatively fits TRBD1 or TRBD2 (5 bases each). The CDR3 covers 14 residues. Germline loops: CDR1 MDHEN, CDR2 SYDVKM. The V gene lost 7 bases and the J gene lost 3 bases, with 16 bases spanning the gap. The CDR3 DNA reads as TGTGCCAGCAACCTACCGGGACCCTACTACGAGCAGTACTTC. It is translated as CASNLPGPYYEQYF.

For the CDR3, the DNA is TGCGCCAGCGGGGTGGACAGGGAAAATACGCAGTATTTT. Amino acids: CASGVDRENTQYF. The chain links TRBV5-1 to TRBJ2-3, with 8 bases lining up with TRBD1. The CDR3 extends over 13 amino acids. Germline CDR1 reads SGHRS; CDR2 reads YFSETQ. V was clipped by 7 bases and J by 7 bases; unmatched bases: 8.

The chain recombines TRBV11-2 with TRBJ2-3, with 8 bases lining up with TRBD2. Losses at the gene ends were 5 bases for V and 1 base for J; bases not matched to a gene: 8. Germline CDR1 SGHAT, CDR2 FQNNGV. CDR3 length: 16 residues. The CDR3 bases are TGTGCCAGCAGCCGTGTGGGTAGCGGGGGCACAGATACGCAGTATTTT. Amino acid sequence: CASSRVGSGGTDTQYF.

This rearrangement joins TRBV9 to TRBJ2-5; TRBD2 agrees at 12 bases. The CDR3 contains 15 residues. The trim removed 0 bases at V and 5 bases at J, leaving 2 bases unmatched. Germline CDR1 SGDLS, CDR2 YYNGEE. Written as DNA, the CDR3 is TGTGCCAGCAGCGTAGGGCTAGCGGGAGGGGAGACCCAGTACTTC. As protein: CASSVGLAGGETQYF. The whole variable domain, filled in from reference TRBV9 and TRBJ2-5, reads DSGVTQTPKHLITATGQRVTLRCSPRSGDLSVYWYQQSLDQGLQFLIQYYNGEERAKGNILERFSAQQFPDLHSELNLSSLELGDSALYFCASSVGLAGGETQYFGPGTRLLVL.

The chain carries TRBV9 and TRBJ2-1; D is unclear. Trimming removed 4 bases at V and 5 bases at J, with 7 bases between. This CDR3 has 12 amino acids. The germline gives CDR1 SGDLS, CDR2 YYNGEE. CDR3 region: CASSSWDNEQFF. As DNA, the CDR3 is TGTGCCAGCAGCTCATGGGACAATGAGCAGTTCTTC.

The rearrangement joins TRBV14 to TRBJ2-7, with TRBD2 matching 12 bases. This CDR3 is 19 amino acids long. Germline V gene lookup returns CDR1 SGHDN and CDR2 FVKESK. V gave up 3 bases and J gave up 3 bases; unmatched junction bases: 15. The CDR3 sequence is CASSHFPSSGGAVFYEQYF. The CDR3, as DNA: TGTGCCAGCAGCCACTTCCCTTCTAGCGGGGGGGCCGTATTCTACGAGCAGTACTTC.

The chain couples TRBV7-9 to TRBJ2-3; 11 nucleotides agree with TRBD2. The V and J ends lost 5 bases and 4 bases, in that order; junction bases with no gene match: 5. From germline, CDR1 is SEHNR and CDR2 FQNEAQ (reference sequence). The CDR3 covers 15 residues. CDR3 amino acids: CASSGTSGGADTQYF. CDR3 DNA: TGTGCCAGCAGCGGGACTAGCGGAGGCGCAGATACGCAGTATTTT.

The table lists this clone with a few counts. The J gene is TRBJ2-1, the V gene TRBV2; 9 nucleotides line up with TRBD2. Looked up from germline, CDR1 is SNHLY and CDR2 is FYNNEI. This CDR3 comprises 15 residues. After removal of 4 bases from V and 7 bases from J, the junction contained 8 bases not matched to a gene. As DNA, the CDR3 is TGTGCCAGCAGTGGGTTAGCGGGAGCGGGGAATGAGCAGTTCTTC. This sequence encodes CASSGLAGAGNEQFF.

This sequence joins TRBV5-4 and TRBJ2-7; TRBD2 might be the D (6 bases). The CDR3 spans 15 residues. Germline V CDR1 and CDR2: SGHNT, YYREEE (reference sequence). Trimming removed 4 bases at V and 1 base at J, with 15 bases between. In DNA form, the CDR3 reads TGTGCCAGCAGCCTGATGGAGGGTCTGTCCTACGAGCAGTACTTC. Translation: CASSLMEGLSYEQYF.